A selection of T cell receptor beta chains follows, all from one sample in a study of OX40 agonist ivuxolimab in advanced cancers. Sequencing used immunoSEQ multiplex PCR; TCRdb keeps in-frame clones, though not all of them. Among under 150,000 clones listed, approximately 90% were seen once. This material consisted of CD4+ or CD8+ T cells sorted from blood, taken in a trial of the OX40 agonist ivuxolimab. These TCRs come from an adult with an advanced solid tumor such as melanoma, head and neck, liver or kidney cancer. The CDR3 runs from the conserved cysteine through the conserved F or W. Fields, in order: J gene, clone size, V gene, D gene, CDR3 protein, CDR3 DNA. The D gene is left open where the match is weak. Size is omitted from some rows. Given values are once, few, many or a class for expanded clones.

j_call: TRBJ2-4
clone_size: NA
v_call: TRBV5-1
d_call: NA
cdr3_aa: CASSLVYRGPRKNIQYF
cdr3_nt: TGCGCCAGCAGCTTGGTTTATCGGGGACCCAGAAAAAACATTCAGTACTTC

j_call: TRBJ1-1
clone_size: NA
v_call: TRBV7-3
d_call: NA
cdr3_aa: CASSLRGHTEAFF
cdr3_nt: TGTGCCAGCAGCTTACGGGGGCACACTGAAGCTTTCTTT

j_call: TRBJ2-7
clone_size: NA
v_call: TRBV6-5
d_call: NA
cdr3_aa: CASVPPASYEQYF
cdr3_nt: TGTGCCAGCGTTCCCCCCGCTTCCTACGAGCAGTACTTC

j_call: TRBJ2-7
clone_size: NA
v_call: TRBV7-2
d_call: TRBD2
cdr3_aa: CASRVGTSGSYEQYF
cdr3_nt: TGTGCCAGCAGAGTTGGGACTAGCGGGAGTTACGAGCAGTACTTC

j_call: TRBJ1-1
clone_size: NA
v_call: TRBV10-2
d_call: TRBD1
cdr3_aa: CASSETLTGVATEAFF
cdr3_nt: TGCGCCAGCAGTGAGACGCTGACAGGGGTCGCCACTGAAGCTTTCTTT

j_call: TRBJ2-7
clone_size: NA
v_call: TRBV28
d_call: NA
cdr3_aa: CASSLTYEQYF
cdr3_nt: TGTGCCAGCAGTCTTACCTACGAGCAGTACTTC

j_call: TRBJ2-1
clone_size: NA
v_call: TRBV11-2
d_call: TRBD2
cdr3_aa: CASSPGLGQGNEQFF
cdr3_nt: TGTGCCAGCAGCCCGGGACTAGGCCAGGGTAATGAGCAGTTCTTC

j_call: TRBJ2-7
clone_size: once
v_call: TRBV10-1
d_call: NA
cdr3_aa: CASSEFARTFVLEQYF
cdr3_nt: TGCGCCAGCAGTGAATTCGCCCGGACCTTCGTCCTCGAGCAGTACTTC

j_call: TRBJ1-3
clone_size: NA
v_call: TRBV19
d_call: TRBD1
cdr3_aa: CASTQGRGQGSSGNTIYF
cdr3_nt: TGTGCCAGTACCCAAGGCCGGGGACAGGGAAGCTCTGGAAACACCATATATTTT

j_call: TRBJ2-6
clone_size: NA
v_call: TRBV6-1
d_call: TRBD1
cdr3_aa: CASSEGGQGPSGANVLTF
cdr3_nt: TGTGCCAGCAGTGAAGGGGGACAGGGACCCTCTGGGGCCAACGTCCTGACTTTC

j_call: TRBJ2-7
clone_size: NA
v_call: TRBV7-9
d_call: TRBD1
cdr3_aa: CASSLGQVSYEQYF
cdr3_nt: TGTGCCAGCAGCCTGGGACAGGTCTCCTACGAGCAGTACTTC

j_call: TRBJ1-4
clone_size: NA
v_call: TRBV27
d_call: TRBD1
cdr3_aa: CASSLSTTGRVEKLFF
cdr3_nt: TGTGCCAGCAGTTTATCAACGACAGGGCGGGTTGAAAAACTGTTTTTT

j_call: TRBJ1-2
clone_size: NA
v_call: TRBV11-3
d_call: NA
cdr3_aa: CASSFAGSGAENYGYTF
cdr3_nt: TGTGCCAGCAGCTTCGCCGGGAGCGGCGCGGAGAACTATGGCTACACCTTC

j_call: TRBJ2-3
clone_size: NA
v_call: TRBV28
d_call: TRBD2
cdr3_aa: CASSPRTSATDTQYF
cdr3_nt: TGTGCCAGCAGTCCTCGGACTAGCGCCACAGATACGCAGTATTTT

j_call: TRBJ1-4
clone_size: once
v_call: TRBV7-2
d_call: NA
cdr3_aa: CASRQRINEKLFF
cdr3_nt: TGTGCCAGCAGACAGCGTATCAATGAAAAACTGTTTTTT

j_call: TRBJ1-2
clone_size: NA
v_call: TRBV27
d_call: TRBD1
cdr3_aa: CASSFGTGRWGYTF
cdr3_nt: TGTGCCAGCAGTTTCGGGACAGGCCGGTGGGGCTACACCTTC

j_call: TRBJ1-1
clone_size: once
v_call: TRBV28
d_call: NA
cdr3_aa: CASSSVTTGLPQAFF
cdr3_nt: TGTGCCAGCAGTTCCGTGACAACAGGGTTACCACAAGCTTTCTTT

j_call: TRBJ1-1
clone_size: NA
v_call: TRBV14
d_call: NA
cdr3_aa: CASSPYGGNTEAFF
cdr3_nt: TGTGCCAGCAGCCCCTACGGGGGGAACACTGAAGCTTTCTTT

j_call: TRBJ1-1
clone_size: NA
v_call: TRBV19
d_call: NA
cdr3_aa: CASSIDRPTNTEAFF
cdr3_nt: TGTGCCAGTAGTATAGATCGCCCCACGAACACTGAAGCTTTCTTT

j_call: TRBJ1-5
clone_size: NA
v_call: TRBV6-6
d_call: NA
cdr3_aa: CASSYSEYSNQPQHF
cdr3_nt: TGTGCCAGCAGTTACTCAGAGTATAGCAATCAGCCCCAGCATTTT

j_call: TRBJ1-1
clone_size: NA
v_call: TRBV28
d_call: NA
cdr3_aa: CASSLLSRGTEAFF
cdr3_nt: TGTGCCAGCAGTTTACTCAGCCGGGGCACTGAAGCTTTCTTT

j_call: TRBJ1-5
clone_size: NA
v_call: TRBV6-6
d_call: NA
cdr3_aa: CASSLGWNQPQHF
cdr3_nt: TGTGCCAGCAGTTTGGGGTGGAATCAGCCCCAGCATTTT

j_call: TRBJ1-5
clone_size: once
v_call: TRBV5-1
d_call: NA
cdr3_aa: CASSLEGVSNQPQHF
cdr3_nt: TGCGCCAGCAGCTTGGAAGGGGTTAGCAATCAGCCCCAGCATTTT

j_call: TRBJ1-2
clone_size: once
v_call: TRBV25-1
d_call: TRBD1
cdr3_aa: CASSEYEGAGGYTF
cdr3_nt: TGTGCCAGCAGTGAATATGAGGGGGCAGGCGGCTACACCTTC

j_call: TRBJ1-5
clone_size: once
v_call: TRBV28
d_call: NA
cdr3_aa: CASSPTLGANQPQHF
cdr3_nt: TGTGCCAGCAGCCCCACCCTAGGGGCCAATCAGCCCCAGCATTTT

j_call: TRBJ2-7
clone_size: NA
v_call: TRBV15
d_call: TRBD1
cdr3_aa: CATSRLIGQAYEQYF
cdr3_nt: TGTGCCACCAGCAGACTCATTGGACAGGCCTACGAGCAGTACTTC

j_call: TRBJ1-3
clone_size: once
v_call: TRBV18
d_call: NA
cdr3_aa: CASSPPPETGNTIYF
cdr3_nt: TGTGCCAGCTCACCACCCCCGGAGACTGGAAACACCATATATTTT

j_call: TRBJ2-3
clone_size: once
v_call: TRBV27
d_call: NA
cdr3_aa: CASSWGGADFTDTQYF
cdr3_nt: TGTGCCAGCAGTTGGGGAGGCGCGGATTTTACAGATACGCAGTATTTT

j_call: TRBJ2-5
clone_size: NA
v_call: TRBV7-8
d_call: NA
cdr3_aa: CASSPDIRVIETQYF
cdr3_nt: TGTGCCAGCAGCCCAGACATTAGGGTTATAGAGACCCAGTACTTC

j_call: TRBJ1-4
clone_size: NA
v_call: TRBV10-3
d_call: TRBD1
cdr3_aa: CAISEPGQGVGEKLFF
cdr3_nt: TGTGCCATCAGTGAGCCGGGACAGGGAGTAGGCGAAAAACTGTTTTTT

j_call: TRBJ2-7
clone_size: few
v_call: TRBV11-2
d_call: TRBD1
cdr3_aa: CASSLVQGGSYEQYF
cdr3_nt: TGTGCCAGCAGCTTAGTACAGGGGGGTTCCTACGAGCAGTACTTC

j_call: TRBJ1-1
clone_size: NA
v_call: TRBV2
d_call: NA
cdr3_aa: CASSNRAEAFF
cdr3_nt: TGTGCCAGCAGCAACAGGGCTGAAGCTTTCTTT

j_call: TRBJ1-1
clone_size: NA
v_call: TRBV29-1
d_call: NA
cdr3_aa: CSVDGPGQNTEAFF
cdr3_nt: TGCAGCGTTGACGGTCCAGGGCAGAACACTGAAGCTTTCTTT

j_call: TRBJ1-1
clone_size: once
v_call: TRBV6-5
d_call: TRBD1
cdr3_aa: CASSLQGWTEAFF
cdr3_nt: TGTGCCAGCAGTTTACAGGGGTGGACTGAAGCTTTCTTT

j_call: TRBJ2-1
clone_size: NA
v_call: TRBV11-3
d_call: NA
cdr3_aa: CASTRETYNEQFF
cdr3_nt: TGTGCCAGCACCCGGGAAACGTACAATGAGCAGTTCTTC

j_call: TRBJ2-3
clone_size: NA
v_call: TRBV5-6
d_call: TRBD2
cdr3_aa: CASSRFGGSFADTQYF
cdr3_nt: TGTGCCAGCAGCCGTTTCGGCGGGAGTTTCGCAGATACGCAGTATTTT

j_call: TRBJ1-1
clone_size: NA
v_call: TRBV5-1
d_call: NA
cdr3_aa: CASSLELVRQGTAMNTEAFF
cdr3_nt: TGCGCCAGCAGCTTGGAGTTGGTGCGGCAGGGGACCGCCATGAACACTGAAGCTTTCTTT

j_call: TRBJ2-5
clone_size: NA
v_call: TRBV2
d_call: TRBD2
cdr3_aa: CASSVRREGPETQYF
cdr3_nt: TGTGCCAGCAGTGTAAGGCGGGAGGGACCAGAGACCCAGTACTTC

j_call: TRBJ1-1
clone_size: NA
v_call: TRBV9
d_call: NA
cdr3_aa: CASSVDRQPNTEAFF
cdr3_nt: TGTGCCAGCAGCGTCGACCGGCAACCTAACACTGAAGCTTTCTTT

j_call: TRBJ1-4
clone_size: once
v_call: TRBV2
d_call: NA
cdr3_aa: CASRVPGTVNEKLFF
cdr3_nt: TGTGCCAGCAGAGTACCAGGGACGGTTAATGAAAAACTGTTTTTT

j_call: TRBJ2-1
clone_size: NA
v_call: TRBV4-2
d_call: TRBD1
cdr3_aa: CASSSRGQGKVTSYNEQFF
cdr3_nt: TGTGCCAGCAGCAGCCGGGGACAGGGAAAAGTTACGAGCTACAATGAGCAGTTCTTC

j_call: TRBJ2-5
clone_size: NA
v_call: TRBV2
d_call: TRBD1
cdr3_aa: CASRRTGGQETQYF
cdr3_nt: TGTGCCAGCAGACGGACAGGGGGCCAAGAGACCCAGTACTTC

j_call: TRBJ1-5
clone_size: once
v_call: TRBV28
d_call: NA
cdr3_aa: CASSLVKGSYNQPQHF
cdr3_nt: TGTGCCAGCAGTTTGGTTAAGGGAAGCTATAATCAGCCCCAGCATTTT

j_call: TRBJ2-5
clone_size: NA
v_call: TRBV7-3
d_call: NA
cdr3_aa: CASSLTRGETQYF
cdr3_nt: TGTGCCAGCAGCTTAACCAGGGGAGAGACCCAGTACTTC

j_call: TRBJ1-2
clone_size: NA
v_call: TRBV7-2
d_call: NA
cdr3_aa: CASSLGAGIVYGYTF
cdr3_nt: TGTGCCAGCAGCTTAGGGGCAGGGATCGTCTATGGCTACACCTTC

j_call: TRBJ2-7
clone_size: NA
v_call: TRBV7-9
d_call: TRBD1
cdr3_aa: CASSSSGGEQYF
cdr3_nt: TGTGCCAGCAGCTCTTCAGGGGGCGAGCAGTACTTC

j_call: TRBJ1-1
clone_size: once
v_call: TRBV11-2
d_call: NA
cdr3_aa: CASSQWPGDPEAFF
cdr3_nt: TGTGCCAGCAGCCAGTGGCCAGGGGATCCTGAAGCTTTCTTT

j_call: TRBJ2-3
clone_size: NA
v_call: TRBV11-2
d_call: NA
cdr3_aa: CASEGVLTQYF
cdr3_nt: TGTGCCAGCGAGGGGGTCCTTACGCAGTATTTT

j_call: TRBJ2-3
clone_size: NA
v_call: TRBV4-3
d_call: NA
cdr3_aa: CASSQGFRGGKGTDTQYF
cdr3_nt: TGCGCCAGCAGCCAAGGTTTTAGGGGCGGGAAAGGCACAGATACGCAGTATTTT

j_call: TRBJ2-3
clone_size: NA
v_call: TRBV19
d_call: TRBD2
cdr3_aa: CASSIVQTSGSGDTQYF
cdr3_nt: TGTGCCAGTAGTATAGTCCAGACTAGCGGGAGCGGAGATACGCAGTATTTT

j_call: TRBJ2-7
clone_size: NA
v_call: TRBV9
d_call: NA
cdr3_aa: CASSAGTSAYEQYF
cdr3_nt: TGTGCCAGCAGCGCCGGGACGTCTGCCTACGAGCAGTACTTC

j_call: TRBJ2-3
clone_size: NA
v_call: TRBV5-1
d_call: NA
cdr3_aa: CASSPSTDTQYF
cdr3_nt: TGCGCCAGCAGCCCCAGCACAGATACGCAGTATTTT

j_call: TRBJ1-1
clone_size: NA
v_call: TRBV4-1
d_call: NA
cdr3_aa: CASSLGRSERPGAFF
cdr3_nt: TGCGCCAGCAGCCTTGGGAGGAGTGAACGTCCGGGAGCTTTCTTT

j_call: TRBJ2-2
clone_size: many
v_call: TRBV4-1
d_call: NA
cdr3_aa: CASSQEAGELFF
cdr3_nt: TGCGCCAGCAGCCAAGAGGCCGGGGAGCTGTTTTTT

j_call: TRBJ2-3
clone_size: NA
v_call: TRBV10-1
d_call: TRBD2
cdr3_aa: CASSVGLAASWEDTQYF
cdr3_nt: TGCGCCAGCAGTGTCGGACTAGCGGCGTCCTGGGAAGATACGCAGTATTTT